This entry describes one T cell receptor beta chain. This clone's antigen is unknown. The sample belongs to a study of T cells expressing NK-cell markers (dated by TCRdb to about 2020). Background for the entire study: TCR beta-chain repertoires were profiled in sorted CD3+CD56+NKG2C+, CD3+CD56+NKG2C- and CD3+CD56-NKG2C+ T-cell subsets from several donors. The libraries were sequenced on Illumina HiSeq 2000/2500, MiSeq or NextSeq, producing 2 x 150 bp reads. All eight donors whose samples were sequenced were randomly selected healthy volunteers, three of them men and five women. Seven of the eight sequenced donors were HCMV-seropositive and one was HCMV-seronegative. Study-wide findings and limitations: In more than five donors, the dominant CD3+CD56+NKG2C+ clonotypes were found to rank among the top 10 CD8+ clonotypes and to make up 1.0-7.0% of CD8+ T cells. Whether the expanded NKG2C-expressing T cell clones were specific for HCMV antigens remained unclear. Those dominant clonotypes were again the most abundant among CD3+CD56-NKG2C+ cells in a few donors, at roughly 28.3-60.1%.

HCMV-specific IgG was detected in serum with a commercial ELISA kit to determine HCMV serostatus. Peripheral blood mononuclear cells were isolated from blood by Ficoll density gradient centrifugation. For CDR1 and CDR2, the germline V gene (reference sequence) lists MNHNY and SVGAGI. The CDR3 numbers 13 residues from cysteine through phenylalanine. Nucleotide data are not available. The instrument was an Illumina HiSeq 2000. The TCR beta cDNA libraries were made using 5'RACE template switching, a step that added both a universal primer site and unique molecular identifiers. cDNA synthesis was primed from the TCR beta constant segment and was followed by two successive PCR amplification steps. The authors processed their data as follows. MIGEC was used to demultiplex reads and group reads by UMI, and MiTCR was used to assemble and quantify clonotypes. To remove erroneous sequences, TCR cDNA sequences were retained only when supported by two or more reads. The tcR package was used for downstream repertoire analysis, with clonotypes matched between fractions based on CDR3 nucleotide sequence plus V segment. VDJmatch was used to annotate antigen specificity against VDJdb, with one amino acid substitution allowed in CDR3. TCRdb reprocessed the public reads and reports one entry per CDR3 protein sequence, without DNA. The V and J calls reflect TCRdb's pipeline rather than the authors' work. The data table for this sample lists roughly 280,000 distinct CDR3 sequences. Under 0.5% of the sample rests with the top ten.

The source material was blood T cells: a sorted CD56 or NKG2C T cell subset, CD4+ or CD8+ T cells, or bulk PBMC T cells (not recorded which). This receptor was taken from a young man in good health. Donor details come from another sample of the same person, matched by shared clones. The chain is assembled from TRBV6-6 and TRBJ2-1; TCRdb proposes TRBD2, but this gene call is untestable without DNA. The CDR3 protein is CATSGTSGTDQFF.